This record covers a single T cell receptor (beta chain). The record originates from a study of blood T cell repertoires in COVID-19. Study details: Material from acute and convalescent COVID-19 was sourced from the United States, Italy and Spain.

Authors' processing steps: Scientists estimated how many nucleated cells there were by amplifying reference gene primers. Only in-frame clones appear in the TCRdb table, and some are missing; sequencing was by immunoSEQ multiplex PCR. V and J calls and clone size are as listed in that table; D and trimming were resolved from the DNA. The sample holds 390,000 or so clones, roughly 85% seen once. This TCR was recovered from a woman between 25 and 40 years old with active or convalescent COVID-19. The specimen sequenced was peripheral blood.

In DNA form, the CDR3 reads TGTGCCAGCAGGGGACTCCCTGCCCCAGCTTTCTTT. Amino acids: CASRGLPAPAFF. This chain joins TRBV2 and TRBJ1-1; a weak D match, TRBD1 (5 bases). Germline CDR1 reads SNHLY; CDR2 reads FYNNEI. The V end lost 6 bases, the J end lost 10 bases, and 15 bases lay between the germline ends. The CDR3 consists of 12 residues.